The rows below give T cell receptor beta chains drawn from one sample of a study of cytomegalovirus exposure and HLA in healthy donors. Produced via immunoSEQ multiplex PCR; TCRdb's table is partial and in-frame only. The sample shows about 160,000 clones, 78% of them seen only once. The specimen sequenced was PBMCs. These receptors all come from a male donor in good health and CMV-seronegative. Both conserved end residues are trimmed from each CDR3.

V,CDR3
TRBV27,ASSLQGAANEKLF
TRBV5-4,ASSLNRGVHEQY
TRBV7-9,ASSSPRGNTEAF
TRBV6-4,ASSVDRGPTDTQY
TRBV6-1,ASSEARGQPQH
TRBV7-2,ASSLQGPSTDTQY
TRBV4-3,ASSQDRRTDSPLH
TRBV30,AWSVRVTGNPQPQH
TRBV14,ASSPTVNTEAF
TRBV7-3,ASSLAPRAWRTGELF
TRBV6-5,ASSYSPGGVRY
TRBV2,ASSGGQGFYEQY
TRBV29-1,SVGGLAITGELF
TRBV2,ASSDPGLAAYEQY
TRBV6-6,ASSLLRGINYGYT
TRBV5-5,ASSYRVGQETQY
TRBV14,ASSQVMSSGANVLT
TRBV14,ASSQTLGTGRGYEQY
TRBV6-5,ASRAQDNQPQH
TRBV28,ASSSPNRSNQPQH
TRBV6-4,ASSEGAHNEQF
TRBV2,ASSVPIPKEGADTQY
TRBV15,ATSRESSGGDTQY
TRBV9,ASSVYAGKDTQY
TRBV29-1,SVKQGNTEAF
TRBV4-3,ASSPGHKGAYEQY
TRBV4-1,ASSQGSGGQRGNTIY
TRBV7-9,ASSLGATEGDEQF
TRBV27,ASSPLGGALINEQF
TRBV5-1,ASSLAGATEAF
TRBV6-1,ASSGQGDGPQH
TRBV18,ASSPVQGGSGNTIY
TRBV5-1,ASIPSPGVTDTQY
TRBV7-6,ASSPDRGQPQH
TRBV27,ASSFVAGADEQY
TRBV29-1,SGGTAQETQY
TRBV7-2,ASSPGTGGLSGYT